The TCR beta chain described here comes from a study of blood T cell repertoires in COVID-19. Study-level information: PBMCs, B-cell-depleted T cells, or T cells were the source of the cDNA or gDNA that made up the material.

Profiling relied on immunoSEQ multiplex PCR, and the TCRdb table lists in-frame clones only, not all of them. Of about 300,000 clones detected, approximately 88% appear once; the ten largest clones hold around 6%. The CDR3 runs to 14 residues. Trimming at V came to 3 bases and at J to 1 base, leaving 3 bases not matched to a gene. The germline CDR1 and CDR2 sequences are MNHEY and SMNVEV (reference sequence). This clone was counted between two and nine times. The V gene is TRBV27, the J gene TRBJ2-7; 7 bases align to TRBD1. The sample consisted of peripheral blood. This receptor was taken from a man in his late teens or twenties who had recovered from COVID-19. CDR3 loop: CASSLPDRSYEQYF. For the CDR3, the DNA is TGTGCCAGCAGTTTGCCGGACAGGTCCTACGAGCAGTACTTC.